This T cell receptor beta chain is drawn from a study of T cell changes during pregnancy in multiple sclerosis (dated by TCRdb to between 2017 and 2020). Regarding the complete study: The study looked at changes in the T cell repertoire across pregnancy in women with multiple sclerosis.

Spanning cysteine to phenylalanine, the CDR3 consists of 15 amino acids. This entry keeps only the CDR3 DNA: 45 bases, framed from base 1. Based on the germline V gene, the CDR1 and CDR2 sequences are SGHTA and FQGNSA. At the junction V is shortened by 4 bases and J by 7 bases; bases outside the gene matches: 10. Receptor libraries were prepared by the immunoSEQ multiplex PCR assay. Here the immuneACCESS table is served through TCRdb, limited to in-frame sequences with V and J called. Missing clones are a known gap in these copies; in checked studies unresolved V genes cover under half, and the rest lacks a known reason. This sample comprises some 96,000 clones, over 80% of them detected only once. Roughly 2% of the sample is in the top ten clones. Points on this clone: The target of this receptor is not known. Base qualities are not provided; no much larger clone lies one nucleotide away.

The receptor's source is a female donor with multiple sclerosis, enrolled in a pregnancy study. The sequences come from peripheral blood, collected after pregnancy. Recombination linked TRBV7-2 to TRBJ1-5, and 7 bases in between align with TRBD1. Read as DNA, the sequence is TGTGCCAGCAGCTCCGGGGACAGAGCCGACCAGCCCCAGCATTTT. The translation is CASSSGDRADQPQHF.